These 31 T cell receptor beta chains share one sample of origin, sequenced in a study of persistence of HIV-infected CD4 T cells. Sequencing used immunoSEQ version 4 in survey mode. Only in-frame clones appear in the TCRdb table, and some are missing; sequencing was by immunoSEQ multiplex PCR. In the table there are about 30,000 clones, 82% of which are singletons. The antigens of these receptors remain unknown. Lysates of CMV-infected fibroblasts at 10 ug/mL stimulated these cells. CD40L-negative CD69-negative CD45RO-high memory CD4+ T cells were sorted as populations depleted of antigen-responding cells. The sample was CD4+ T cells sorted from PBMCs after 18-hour stimulation, taken from a patient who received antiretroviral therapy. The receptors were sampled from an adult man with HIV who was CMV-seropositive.

The genes are TRBV20-1 and TRBJ2-1; D is uncertain. Germline-derived CDR1 and CDR2 are DFQATT and SNEGSKA (reference sequence). The V and J ends lost 7 bases and 8 bases respectively, with 6 bases between them. CDR3 length: 9 amino acids. CDR3 in DNA: TGCAGTGTTCTTGATGAGCAGTTCTTC. Translated: CSVLDEQFF.

V and J are TRBV14 and TRBJ2-7; 9 bases fit TRBD1. CDR1 SGHDN and CDR2 FVKESK come from the germline V gene. V dropped 2 bases and J dropped 3; count of bases not matched to a gene: 5. CDR3 length: 15 residues. CDR3 in DNA: TGTGCCAGCAGCCAAAGCGGGACAGGGTTCTACGAGCAGTACTTC. Residues: CASSQSGTGFYEQYF.

This clone was counted between two and nine times. The V gene is TRBV15, the J gene TRBJ1-2; weak D call: TRBD1 (5 bases). Deletions cut 5 bases from V and 6 bases from J, with 16 bases between. Germline CDR1 reads LNHNV; CDR2 reads YYDKDF (reference sequence). This CDR3 is built from 14 residues. CDR3 residues: CATSARDVLHGYTF. The CDR3, as DNA: TGTGCCACCAGCGCGAGGGACGTCTTGCATGGCTACACCTTC. Variable domain in full (rest from reference TRBV15 and TRBJ1-2): DAMVIQNPRYQVTQFGKPVTLSCSQTLNHNVMYWYQQKSSQAPKLLFHYYDKDFNNEADTPDNFQSRRPNTSFCFLDIRSPGLGDTAMYLCATSARDVLHGYTFGSGTRLTVV.

The rearrangement links TRBV18 to TRBJ1-2, with D perhaps TRBD1 (6 bases). V was pared by 6 bases and J by 3 bases, with 11 bases between. The CDR3 is 13 amino acids. Germline V gene data show CDR1 as KGHSH and CDR2 as LQKENI. The CDR3 region is CASSDRGDYGYTF. In DNA form, the CDR3 reads TGTGCCAGCTCGGACAGAGGGGACTATGGCTACACCTTC.

J is TRBJ2-7 and V is TRBV4-2; 7 bases agree with TRBD2. In germline, CDR1 is LGHNA, CDR2 YNFKEQ. The CDR3 has 14 residues. Trimming took 5 bases from V and 6 from J; bases not matched to a gene: 10. CDR3 residues: CASSKGSGDGEQYF. Written as DNA, the CDR3 is TGTGCCAGCAGCAAAGGAAGCGGGGATGGCGAGCAGTACTTC.

V usage is TRBV19 and J usage is TRBJ1-3, with D possibly being TRBD1 (6 bases). The germline gives CDR1 LNHDA, CDR2 SQIVND (reference sequence). This CDR3 is 13 amino acids long. The ends were cut back, 6 bases at V and 4 bases at J, with 10 bases in the middle. The CDR3 spells CASSRGYGNTIYF. The CDR3 region has the DNA TGTGCCAGTAGCAGGGGATACGGAAACACCATATATTTT.

The rearrangement joins TRBV6-2 or TRBV6-3 to TRBJ1-5; D remains ambiguous. The CDR3 extends over 15 amino acids. Germline-derived CDR1 and CDR2 are MNHEY and SVGEGT. V lost 0 bases, J lost 4 bases, and 10 bases lay in between. CDR3 in amino acids: CASSYSIGRNQPQHF. CDR3 in DNA: TGTGCCAGCAGTTACTCGATCGGTAGGAATCAGCCCCAGCATTTT.

This chain joins TRBV7-9 and TRBJ1-5; D call uncertain. Germline CDR1 and CDR2: SEHNR and FQNEAQ (reference sequence). Between the trimmed V and J ends, which lost 6 bases and 5 bases, there was a span of 8 bases. The CDR3 is 12 residues long. Written as DNA, the CDR3 is TGTGCCAGCAGTTCGATCTATCAGCCCCAGCATTTT. Its protein is CASSSIYQPQHF.

The chain joins TRBV4-1 to TRBJ1-4; D is uncertain. Per germline, CDR1 MGHRA and CDR2 YSYEKL. This CDR3 has 13 residues. V lost 4 bases and J 8 bases, leaving 11 bases between the germline ends. In DNA form, the CDR3 reads TGCGCCAGCAGCCTACCCCCGGTCGAAAAACTGTTTTTT. Its translation is CASSLPPVEKLFF.

This chain links TRBV21-1 with TRBJ2-2. TRBV21-1 is recorded as a pseudogene. The CDR3 length is 19 residues. The CDR3 is CASSKNAREPNPGNGELFF. Here the CDR3 DNA reads TGTGCCAGCAGCAAAAACGCTAGGGAACCAAACCCTGGTAACGGGGAGCTGTTTTTT.

The chain joins TRBV5-4 to TRBJ1-6; no definite D call. CDR3 size: 15 residues. In germline, CDR1 is SGHNT, CDR2 YYREEE (reference sequence). V lost 1 base, J lost 0 bases, and 5 bases lay in between. In DNA form, the CDR3 reads TGTGCCAGCAGCTTGCTTAGCTCCTATAATTCACCCCTCCACTTT. Amino acid sequence: CASSLLSSYNSPLHF.

The chain links TRBV3-1 (or the pseudogene TRBV3-2) to TRBJ2-1; D is undetermined. The CDR3 runs to 13 residues. V lost 4 bases and J 5 bases, leaving 9 bases between the germline ends. CDR1 is LGHDT, CDR2 YNNKEL, per germline (reference sequence). CDR3 nucleotide sequence: TGTGCCAGCAGCCGGAAAGGACACAATGAGCAGTTCTTC. It yields the protein CASSRKGHNEQFF.

This chain connects TRBV5-4 to TRBJ1-1, with D possibly TRBD1 on 5 matching bases. Trimming left V 3 bases short and J 7 bases short, with 16 bases between. Germline CDR1 reads SGHNT; CDR2 reads YYREEE (reference sequence). The CDR3 is 14 amino acids. DNA of the CDR3: TGTGCCAGCAGCTCGCCGGGGGTTACCATTGAAGCTTTCTTT. It codes for CASSSPGVTIEAFF.

The genes are TRBV5-4 and TRBJ1-6; D remains unclear. The V gene's germline CDR1 is SGHNT and CDR2 YYREEE (reference sequence). CDR3 length equals 16 residues. V shed 3 bases and J shed 0 bases, with 10 bases lying between them. CDR3 sequence (DNA): TGTGCCAGCAGCTCGGGAGGTAGCTCCTATAATTCACCCCTCCACTTT. This encodes CASSSGGSSYNSPLHF.

In its sample, this clone was seen once. The CDR3 coding sequence is TGCGCCAGCAGCTTAGTATTTCAGGGCATGGCCAAAAACATTCAGTACTTC. Amino acids: CASSLVFQGMAKNIQYF. V usage is TRBV5-1 and J usage is TRBJ2-4; weak D call: TRBD1 (5 bases). V was clipped by 2 bases and J by 1 base, with 16 bases between them. The CDR3 is made up of 17 amino acids. Germline V gives CDR1 SGHRS, CDR2 YFSETQ.

The CDR3: CASSSSRGSSDTQYF. The CDR3 DNA reads TGTGCCAGCAGCTCCTCGCGGGGCTCGTCAGATACGCAGTATTTT. The chain links TRBV5-4 to TRBJ2-3; perhaps TRBD2 as D (6 bases). The CDR3 is 15 amino acids. The germline V gene encodes CDR1 SGHNT and CDR2 YYREEE (reference sequence). V dropped 3 bases and J dropped 4 bases, with 15 bases sitting between them.

The CDR3 bases are TGTGCCAGCAGCAGACAGCAACCTGGGGCCAACGTCCTGACTTTC. This encodes CASSRQQPGANVLTF. V gene TRBV7-2 combines with J gene TRBJ2-6, with TRBD1 as a possible D gene (5 bases). Between the trimmed V and J ends, which lost 5 bases and 2 bases, there was a span of 10 bases. The CDR3 runs 15 residues. Germline CDR1 is SGHTA and CDR2 is FQGNSA.

The rearrangement uses TRBV29-1 and TRBJ2-5; 7 positions agree with TRBD1. The germline gives CDR1 SQVTM, CDR2 ANQGSEA. The CDR3 consists of 13 residues. V shed 7 bases and J 4 bases; nucleotides not matched to a gene: 9. The CDR3 DNA reads TGCAGCGCCGAAGGGGGCGCGGGAGAGACCCAGTACTTC. Translation gives CSAEGGAGETQYF. The whole variable domain, filled in from reference TRBV29-1 and TRBJ2-5, reads SAVISQKPSRDICQRGTSLTIQCQVDSQVTMMFWYRQQPGQSLTLIATANQGSEATYESGFVIDKFPISRPNLTFSTLTVSNMSPEDSSIYLCSAEGGAGETQYFGPGTRLLVL.

The chain is built from TRBV9 and TRBJ1-4; 8 bases are a match to TRBD1. CDR3 length: 16 residues. J was trimmed by 8 bases and V by 4 bases; bases with no gene match: 13. Germline CDR1 and CDR2: SGDLS and YYNGEE. The CDR3 is CASSPHFGQGGEKLFF. CDR3 nucleotide sequence: TGTGCCAGCAGCCCACACTTCGGACAGGGCGGGGAAAAACTGTTTTTT.

The genes are TRBV20-1 and TRBJ2-1; 10 bases match TRBD2. The V gene's germline CDR1 is DFQATT and CDR2 SNEGSKA (reference sequence). This CDR3 comprises 14 residues. Unmatched junction bases numbered 6, after V lost 4 bases and J lost 6 bases. The CDR3 loop reads CSANERGGPNEQFF. The CDR3 DNA reads TGCAGTGCTAATGAGCGGGGGGGCCCCAATGAGCAGTTCTTC.

This chain links TRBV6-5 with TRBJ2-7; D is uncertain. CDR3 length: 12 residues. The germline V gene has CDR1 MNHEY and CDR2 SVGAGI. Trimming took off 8 bases at V and 2 bases at J, with 10 bases between the two ends. CDR3 nucleotide sequence: TGTGCCAGCTCGCGCAGCCCCTACGAGCAGTACTTC. It codes for CASSRSPYEQYF.

This sequence joins TRBV4-2 and TRBJ1-2; a weak D match, TRBD1 (5 bases). V dropped 0 bases and J dropped 7 bases, with 9 bases sitting between them. Germline V lookup: CDR1 LGHNA, CDR2 YNFKEQ. CDR3 length: 13 residues. The CDR3 protein is CASSQDRQGGYTF. CDR3 nucleotide sequence: TGTGCCAGCAGCCAAGATCGCCAGGGTGGCTACACCTTC.

The chain links TRBV6-6 to TRBJ2-7; maybe TRBD2 (6 bases). This CDR3 region has 15 residues. Germline-derived CDR1 and CDR2 are MNHNY and SVGAGI (reference sequence). V gave up 6 bases and J gave up 2 bases, with 17 bases separating them. The CDR3 loop reads CASSSQLGGPYEQYF. The CDR3 DNA sequence: TGTGCCAGCAGCAGCCAGCTGGGGGGTCCCTACGAGCAGTACTTC.

This clone was detected a few times. Because it lacks the conserved phenylalanine or tryptophan at the end, this CDR3 is likely a read error. The DNA is omitted, as the CDR3 cannot be located on it reliably, and the CDR3 follows TCRdb's listing. The CDR3 reads CASSSVLGPSV. The chain recombines TRBV7-3 with TRBJ1-1; TRBD1 is the table's D call and was not checked against the DNA. The CDR3 is made up of 11 amino acids, end residues included. CDR1 SGHTA and CDR2 FQGTGA come from the germline V gene.

This chain links TRBV7-8 with TRBJ1-1; no firm D call. CDR3 length: 14 amino acids. Deletions cut 3 bases from V and 10 bases from J, with 18 bases between. CDR1 and CDR2 (germline): SGHVS, FQNEAQ. In DNA form, the CDR3 reads TGTGCCAGCAGCTTTAGAGGCACAAGGGTTGGAGCTTTCTTT. Residues: CASSFRGTRVGAFF.

The V gene is TRBV19, the J gene TRBJ2-1, with a tentative D call TRBD2 (8 bases). This CDR3 has 18 amino acids. Germline CDR1 is LNHDA and CDR2 is SQIVND (reference sequence). Trimming shortened V by 1 base and J by 0 bases, and 16 bases separated the two germline ends. CDR3 loop: CASSIGRGRGASYNEQFF. As DNA, the CDR3 is TGTGCCAGTAGTATAGGAAGGGGGCGGGGGGCCTCCTACAATGAGCAGTTCTTC.

The chain recombines TRBV28 with TRBJ2-3; 12 nucleotides match TRBD2. This CDR3 spans 15 amino acids. Germline CDR1 is MDHEN and CDR2 is SYDVKM. V lost 4 bases to trimming and J lost 14 bases; unmatched junction nucleotides: 13. CDR3 nucleotide sequence: TGTGCCAGCAGTTCACGATCTAGCGGGGGGGCCTCTCCGTATTTT. Translated: CASSSRSSGGASPYF.

This chain links TRBV4-1 with TRBJ1-2; perhaps TRBD1 as D (5 bases). Trimming removed 1 base from V and 8 bases from J, with 14 bases in between. This CDR3 is built from 14 residues. The germline V gene encodes CDR1 MGHRA and CDR2 YSYEKL. CDR3 nucleotide sequence: TGCGCCAGCAGCCAAGTAGGCAGGCGGGGCGGCTACACCTTC. Translated: CASSQVGRRGGYTF.

The sample holds one count of this clone. CDR3 sequence reads: CASKWRVTDTQYF. CDR3 bases: TGTGCCAGCAAATGGCGGGTCACAGATACGCAGTATTTT. The rearrangement links TRBV2 to TRBJ2-3, with D maybe TRBD2 (5 bases). From germline, CDR1 is SNHLY and CDR2 FYNNEI. This CDR3 has 13 amino acids. V dropped 7 bases and J dropped 2 bases, with 10 bases sitting between them. Full variable domain (rest looked up from reference TRBV2 and TRBJ2-3): EPEVTQTPSHQVTQMGQEVILRCVPISNHLYFYWYRQILGQKVEFLVSFYNNEISEKSEIFDDQFSVERPDGSNFTLKIRSTKLEDSAMYFCASKWRVTDTQYFGPGTRLTVL.

This rearrangement joins TRBV7-9 to TRBJ2-1; 11 bases agree with TRBD1. CDR3 length equals 15 residues. Germline CDR1 SEHNR, CDR2 FQNEAQ (reference sequence). The junction had 9 bases not matched to a gene; V was cut back by 5 bases and J by 9 bases. The CDR3 nucleotides read TGTGCCAGCAGCGGGCTGGGACAGGGGGGTTCTGAGCAGTTCTTC. Its translation: CASSGLGQGGSEQFF.

The chain uses TRBV6-5 and TRBJ1-1; D is undetermined. The germline V and J ends were trimmed by 0 bases and 3 bases, with 11 bases remaining between them. Per germline, CDR1 MNHEY and CDR2 SVGAGI. CDR3 length equals 15 residues. CDR3 amino acids: CASSYSFLGDTEAFF. The CDR3 region has the DNA TGTGCCAGCAGTTACTCGTTTCTGGGTGACACTGAAGCTTTCTTT.